This T cell receptor (beta chain) was recovered during a study of cytomegalovirus exposure and HLA in healthy donors. Findings and limits, study-wide: Information on immune exposure was restricted to one variable (CMV serostatus). By HLA locus, TCR association rates varied in a later analysis, with DRB1 showing the most and HLA-C the fewest. As was reported, the classifier diagnosed cytomegalovirus status with high specificity and sensitivity.

A few counts support this clone. Its antigen remains unidentified. This CDR3 contains 16 residues. Per germline, CDR1 SGHAT and CDR2 FQNNGV. The V segment lost 5 bases and the J segment 5 bases; nucleotides outside the gene matches: 13. The PCR made use of 60 Vbeta and 13 Jbeta primers. Methods used by the authors: Per a later analysis, the number of unique TCR beta chains was about 80 million, of which 8.5 million to 11 million were shared. Using immunoSEQ multiplex PCR, the repertoire was profiled, and TCRdb retains in-frame clones only, with some absent. That table supplies the V and J calls and clone size; D and trimming were determined from the DNA. The data contain roughly 190,000 clones, roughly 10% of them singletons.

The receptor was derived from a woman aged 25-40 years in good health and CMV-seropositive. The sequenced sample was PBMCs. The rearrangement links TRBV11-2 to TRBJ2-7; 9 positions agree with TRBD1. The CDR3 DNA reads TGTGCCAGCAGCCCAGGCGGACAGGGGCGTATTAACGAGCAGTACTTC. Translation gives CASSPGGQGRINEQYF.